This T cell receptor beta chain was profiled in a study of T cell repertoires in cytomegalovirus infection. About this clonotype: Its antigen remains unidentified.

The study's findings and limits: There were HLA-C-restricted CMV-specific TCR beta clonotypes dominating the ex vivo response.

Trimming took off 3 bases at V and 5 bases at J, with 11 bases between the two ends. This CDR3 is built from 14 residues. CDR1 LNHDA and CDR2 SQIVND come from the germline V gene (reference sequence). TCRdb re-derived calls from the reads in MiXCR, one entry per CDR3 protein. Of approximately 770,000 distinct CDR3 sequences detected, about 27% appear once; the ten largest clones hold roughly 14%. The clonotype originates from a human donor in good health (CMV status not recorded). Some clones in this sample may be carry-over from other donors' samples. Specimen: cultured CD8+ T cells from PBMCs, collected from culture after CMV antigen stimulation. The J gene is TRBJ2-1, the V gene TRBV19, with D maybe TRBD1 (6 bases). Written as DNA, the CDR3 is TGTGCCAGTAGTATGGGGTCAGGGGACAATGAGCAGTTCTTC. This gives the protein CASSMGSGDNEQFF.